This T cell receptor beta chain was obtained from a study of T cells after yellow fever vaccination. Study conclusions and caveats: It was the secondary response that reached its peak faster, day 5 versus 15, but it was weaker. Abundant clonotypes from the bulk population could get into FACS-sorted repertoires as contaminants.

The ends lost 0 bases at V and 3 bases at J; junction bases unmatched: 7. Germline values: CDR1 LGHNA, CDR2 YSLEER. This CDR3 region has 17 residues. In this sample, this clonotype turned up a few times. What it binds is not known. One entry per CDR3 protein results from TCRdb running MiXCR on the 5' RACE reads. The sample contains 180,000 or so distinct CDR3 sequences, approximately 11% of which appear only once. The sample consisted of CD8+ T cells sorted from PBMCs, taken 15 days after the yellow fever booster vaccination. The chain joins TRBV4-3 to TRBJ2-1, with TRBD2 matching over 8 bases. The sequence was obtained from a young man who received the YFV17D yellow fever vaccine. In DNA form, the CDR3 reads TGCGCCAGCAGCCAAGAATTGGGCGGGGGGAGCTACAATGAGCAGTTCTTC. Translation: CASSQELGGGSYNEQFF.